This entry lists 23 T cell receptor beta chains sequenced from one sample in a study of blood T cell repertoires in COVID-19. Assay: immunoSEQ multiplex PCR; the TCRdb copy retains only in-frame clones and omits some. The sample yields some 170,000 clones, 65% to 85% seen once. Sequencing used peripheral blood. Receptors originate from a woman older than 75 with active or convalescent COVID-19.

This sequence joins TRBV2 and TRBJ2-3; TRBD2 aligns across 8 bases. This CDR3 has 16 amino acids. Looked up from germline, CDR1 is SNHLY and CDR2 is FYNNEI. V trimming: 6 bases; J trimming: 3 bases; junction bases outside the gene matches: 11. The CDR3, as DNA: TGTGCCAGCAGCCAAGGACTAGCCCCCTTAACAGATACGCAGTATTTT. Translating it yields CASSQGLAPLTDTQYF.

This clone is deemed medium-sized (0.01 to 0.1%). The chain employs TRBV18 and TRBJ1-1; no firm D call. The CDR3 is 13 amino acids. The germline V and J ends were trimmed by 3 bases and 1 base, with 6 bases remaining between them. Germline V gene lookup returns CDR1 KGHSH and CDR2 LQKENI. DNA for the CDR3: TGTGCCAGCTCACCGCGACAGAACACTGAAGCTTTCTTT. It codes for CASSPRQNTEAFF.

The J gene is TRBJ1-5, the V gene TRBV5-1; D is ambiguous. The CDR3 sequence is 15 residues long. Germline V CDR1 and CDR2: SGHRS, YFSETQ. The ends were cut back, 0 bases at V and 4 bases at J, with 11 bases in the middle. CDR3 in DNA: TGCGCCAGCAGCTTGGCAGGACTGCCTAATCAGCCCCAGCATTTT. It specifies CASSLAGLPNQPQHF.

The rearrangement uses TRBV6-1 and TRBJ1-1; 12 bases line up with TRBD1. V lost 3 bases and J lost 5; bases outside the gene matches: 13. CDR3 length: 18 amino acids. Germline V lookup: CDR1 MNHNS, CDR2 SASEGT. The CDR3 DNA reads TGTGCCAGCAGTGAGGGATCCGGGACAGGGGGCTTACGAACTGAAGCTTTCTTT. The encoded protein is CASSEGSGTGGLRTEAFF.

The chain is built from TRBV4-3 and TRBJ2-3; 7 bases align to TRBD1. Per germline, CDR1 LGHNA and CDR2 YSLEER. V shed 3 bases and J 2 bases; nucleotides not matched to a gene: 5. This CDR3 is built from 15 residues. The CDR3 bases are TGCGCCAGCAGCCAGGGGGACAGCTACACAGATACGCAGTATTTT. Translated, it gives CASSQGDSYTDTQYF.

This clone was counted only a few times. The gene calls are TRBV29-1 and TRBJ2-5; D perhaps matches TRBD2 (6 bases). This CDR3 has 13 amino acids. CDR1 and CDR2 from the germline V gene are SQVTM and ANQGSEA. Trimming stripped 7 bases from V and 5 bases from J, with 17 bases between. In DNA form, the CDR3 reads TGCAGCGCTGGGACTGCCGCCTTGGAGACCCAGTACTTC. This codes for CSAGTAALETQYF.

J is TRBJ1-1 and V is TRBV5-1; weak D call: TRBD1 (5 bases). V lost 0 bases and J 8 bases, leaving 14 bases between the germline ends. The CDR3 has 14 residues. Germline V gene lookup returns CDR1 SGHRS and CDR2 YFSETQ. The CDR3 here is CASSLEGLTDEAFF. Here the CDR3 DNA reads TGCGCCAGCAGCTTGGAGGGACTTACGGACGAAGCTTTCTTT.

In this sample, this clone turned up once. CDR3 sequence reads: CASGNDRQETQYF. The CDR3 DNA reads as TGTGCTAGTGGTAACGACAGACAAGAGACCCAGTACTTC. The chain couples TRBV12-5 to TRBJ2-5; a possible D gene is TRBD1 (5 bases). The CDR3 sequence is 13 residues long. V dropped 5 bases and J dropped 2 bases, with 9 bases sitting between them. CDR1 and CDR2 (germline): LGHNT, FRNRAP.

This chain links TRBV5-8 with TRBJ1-5; the match to TRBD1 covers 7 bases. The CDR3 contains 13 residues. V lost 9 bases, J lost 2 bases, and 5 bases stayed unmatched. Germline values: CDR1 SGHTS, CDR2 YDEGEE. CDR3 in DNA: TGTGCCACCGGACAGGCTCGCAATCAGCCCCAGCATTTT. Its protein is CATGQARNQPQHF.

This chain connects TRBV9 to TRBJ1-6; D uncertain. The CDR3 extends over 17 amino acids. V was shortened by 4 bases and J by 0 bases, with 14 bases between the two germline ends. From germline, CDR1 is SGDLS and CDR2 YYNGEE. Written as DNA, the CDR3 is TGTGCCAGCAGCCCACGGGAGTCTAGCTCCTATAATTCACCCCTCCACTTT. Translation gives CASSPRESSSYNSPLHF.

The J gene is TRBJ1-6, the V gene TRBV5-1; the D gene is possibly TRBD1 (5 bases). In germline, CDR1 is SGHRS, CDR2 YFSETQ. Trimming took 4 bases from V and 7 from J, leaving 15 bases between them. The CDR3 is 15 residues long. The CDR3 coding sequence is TGCGCCAGCAGCCCCAATTCGGGGGGAAATTCACCCCTCCACTTT. Translated, it gives CASSPNSGGNSPLHF.

The J gene is TRBJ1-2, the V gene TRBV3-1 (or the pseudogene TRBV3-2), with TRBD1 identical over 8 bases. This CDR3 contains 14 residues. The germline CDR1 and CDR2 sequences are LGHDT and YNNKEL (reference sequence). The V gene end was trimmed by 6 bases and the J gene end by 6 bases; junction bases not matched to a gene: 9. CDR3 sequence: CASSHRGRGNGYTF. CDR3 bases: TGTGCCAGCAGTCACAGGGGGAGAGGAAATGGCTACACCTTC.

This CDR3 reads CASSPRTGFDNEQFF. CDR3 DNA sequence: TGTGCCAGCAGCCCACGGACAGGGTTCGACAATGAGCAGTTCTTC. The chain joins TRBV9 to TRBJ2-1; 8 bases agree with TRBD1. CDR3 length: 15 amino acids. After removal of 4 bases from V and 5 bases from J, the junction contained 8 bases not matched to a gene. Germline V CDR1 and CDR2: SGDLS, YYNGEE.

This clone showed up just a few times. The chain is built from TRBV11-2 and TRBJ1-4, with 12 nucleotides matching TRBD1. The trim removed 6 bases at V and 8 bases at J, leaving 7 bases unmatched. Germline CDR1 and CDR2: SGHAT and FQNNGV. This CDR3 comprises 15 residues. This CDR3 reads CASSYGDRGQEKLFF. The CDR3 DNA follows: TGTGCCAGCAGTTATGGGGACAGGGGGCAGGAAAAACTGTTTTTT.

This clone was seen a few times. V usage is TRBV5-6 and J usage is TRBJ2-2, with 7 positions matching TRBD1. This CDR3 region has 14 residues. With V trimmed by 5 bases and J by 1 base, 2 bases remained unmatched. Per the germline V gene, CDR1 is SGHDT and CDR2 is YYEEEE. The CDR3, as DNA: TGTGCCAGCAGAGGGGGCCGGAACACCGGGGAGCTGTTTTTT. It encodes CASRGGRNTGELFF.

V gene TRBV3-1 (or the pseudogene TRBV3-2) combines with J gene TRBJ2-2; the match to TRBD2 covers 12 bases. This CDR3 is built from 22 residues. Germline V gene data show CDR1 as LGHDT and CDR2 as YNNKEL (reference sequence). The V gene end was trimmed by 0 bases and the J gene end by 3 bases; junction bases not matched to a gene: 17. CDR3 residues: CASSQDGVRLAGGPRDTGELFF. The DNA for the CDR3 is TGTGCCAGCAGCCAAGATGGGGTGAGGCTAGCGGGGGGGCCTCGCGACACCGGGGAGCTGTTTTTT.

The chain links TRBV12-3 or TRBV12-4 to TRBJ2-7; D gene ambiguous. V was shortened by 1 base and J by 2 bases, with 6 bases between the two germline ends. The CDR3 is 13 residues long. The CDR3 loop is CASSLDQTYEQYF. The CDR3, as DNA: TGTGCCAGCAGTTTAGACCAGACCTACGAGCAGTACTTC.

This clone has more than one count but fewer than ten. This sequence joins TRBV18 and TRBJ2-7; 11 bases match TRBD2. The CDR3 length is 16 residues. The germline V gene has CDR1 KGHSH and CDR2 LQKENI. The ends lost 4 bases at V and 5 bases at J; junction bases unmatched: 10. The CDR3, as DNA: TGTGCCAGCTCACGGCTAGCGGGGGGCTACGGCCACGAGCAGTACTTC. This sequence encodes CASSRLAGGYGHEQYF. The full variable domain, rest sourced from reference TRBV18 and TRBJ2-7, is NAGVMQNPRHLVRRRGQEARLRCSPMKGHSHVYWYRQLPEEGLKFMVYLQKENIIDESGMPKERFSAEFPKEGPSILRIQQVVRGDSAAYFCASSRLAGGYGHEQYFGPGTRLTVT.

A single count supports this clone. The V gene is TRBV11-2, the J gene TRBJ2-2, with D tentatively TRBD2 (7 bases). Germline CDR1 reads SGHAT; CDR2 reads FQNNGV. The germline V and J ends were trimmed by 1 base and 2 bases, with 17 bases remaining between them. The CDR3 sequence is 18 residues long. CDR3 DNA: TGTGCCAGCAGCTTAGGGCCCGTCGGGGGGCCAAACACCGGGGAGCTGTTTTTT. It yields the protein CASSLGPVGGPNTGELFF.

J is TRBJ1-6 and V is TRBV9; 10 positions match TRBD1. J lost 9 bases, V lost 4 bases, and 7 bases had no gene match. CDR1 is SGDLS, CDR2 YYNGEE, per germline. The CDR3 is made up of 15 amino acids. The CDR3: CASSTSRDRGSPLHF. CDR3 nucleotides: TGTGCCAGCAGCACCTCCAGGGACAGGGGTTCACCCCTCCACTTT.

V and J are TRBV6-5 and TRBJ2-1, with 11 bases matching TRBD2. Germline trimming cut 2 bases from V and 9 bases from J; bases unmatched to any gene: 9. The CDR3 contains 16 residues. CDR1 is MNHEY, CDR2 SVGAGI, per germline. The DNA for the CDR3 is TGTGCCAGCAGTTACATCGGGACTAGCGGTCGGGGTGAGCAGTTCTTC. Translation gives CASSYIGTSGRGEQFF.

The V gene is TRBV19, the J gene TRBJ1-2; 11 bases are shared with TRBD1. CDR1 and CDR2 (germline): LNHDA, SQIVND (reference sequence). The CDR3 has 12 amino acids. J lost 8 bases, V lost 11 bases, and 7 bases had no gene match. CDR3 coding DNA: TGTGCCTCCCGGGACAGGGGGGGAGGCTACACCTTC. Amino acids: CASRDRGGGYTF.

The J gene is TRBJ1-1, the V gene TRBV29-1; 8 bases match TRBD1. Per germline, CDR1 SQVTM and CDR2 ANQGSEA. V was pared by 3 bases and J by 5 bases, with 5 bases of the junction left unmatched. CDR3 length: 13 amino acids. Here the CDR3 reads CSVDAGGKTEAFF. The CDR3 nucleotides are TGCAGCGTTGATGCAGGGGGCAAAACTGAAGCTTTCTTT.